This passage covers 19 T cell receptor beta chains from one sample sequenced in a study of OX40 agonist ivuxolimab in advanced cancers. The data were produced by immunoSEQ multiplex PCR, yet TCRdb's version contains in-frame clones alone and is incomplete. This table has some 52,000 clones, 65% to 85% appearing once. Specimen: CD4+ or CD8+ T cells sorted from blood, collected in a trial of the OX40 agonist ivuxolimab. The source is an adult with an advanced solid tumor such as melanoma, head and neck, liver or kidney cancer.

The chain is built from TRBV25-1 and TRBJ2-1; D uncertain. Trimming stripped 4 bases from V and 3 bases from J, with 1 base between. CDR1 is MGHDK and CDR2 is SYGVNS in the germline V gene. The CDR3 sequence is 11 residues long. CDR3 sequence reads: CASSVYNEQFF. The CDR3 nucleotides read TGTGCCAGCAGTGTCTACAATGAGCAGTTCTTC.

The chain couples TRBV7-6 to TRBJ1-3, with D perhaps TRBD1 (6 bases). CDR1 and CDR2 (germline): SGHVS, FNYEAQ. The germline V and J ends were trimmed by 4 bases and 0 bases, with 13 bases remaining between them. The CDR3 consists of 16 residues. This CDR3 is CASSSGGGLSGNTIYF. CDR3 DNA: TGTGCCAGCAGCTCCGGAGGGGGGCTCTCTGGAAACACCATATATTTT.

The chain uses TRBV5-5 and TRBJ1-2; TRBD1 is a possible D gene (6 bases). This CDR3 is built from 13 residues. Germline lookup yields CDR1 SGHKS and CDR2 YYEKEE (reference sequence). V shed 2 bases and J shed 3 bases, with 8 bases lying between them. CDR3 loop: CASSLGGDYGYTF. The CDR3 DNA sequence: TGTGCCAGCAGCTTAGGGGGGGACTATGGCTACACCTTC.

V is TRBV18 and J is TRBJ2-3; 11 nucleotides agree with TRBD2. CDR3 length equals 13 residues. CDR1 is KGHSH and CDR2 is LQKENI in the germline V gene. J lost 6 bases, V lost 9 bases, and 5 bases had no gene match. The CDR3 reads CASTTSGVDTQYF. Written as DNA, the CDR3 is TGTGCCAGTACGACTAGCGGGGTCGATACGCAGTATTTT.

The gene calls are TRBV9 and TRBJ1-6, with 7 bases aligning to TRBD1. The CDR3 has 15 amino acids. In germline, CDR1 is SGDLS, CDR2 YYNGEE. Unmatched junction bases numbered 8, after V lost 4 bases and J lost 7 bases. The CDR3 sequence: CASSPQGLSNSPLHF. CDR3 in DNA: TGTGCCAGCAGCCCACAGGGGTTGAGCAATTCACCCCTCCACTTT.

V usage is TRBV5-8 and J usage is TRBJ1-5, with D maybe TRBD1 (5 bases). CDR1 SGHTS and CDR2 YDEGEE come from the germline V gene. The ends were cut back, 2 bases at V and 7 bases at J, with 7 bases in the middle. The CDR3 spans 12 residues. In nucleotides, the CDR3 is TGTGCCAGCAGCTTTTCAGGGCAGCCCCAGCATTTT. It is translated as CASSFSGQPQHF.

This chain connects TRBV14 to TRBJ2-3; 8 bases align to TRBD2. V lost 1 base and J lost 1; bases outside the gene matches: 1. The CDR3 runs 15 residues. In germline, CDR1 is SGHDN, CDR2 FVKESK. The CDR3 region is CASSQAGLGTDTQYF. For the CDR3, the DNA is TGTGCCAGCAGCCAAGCGGGACTAGGCACAGATACGCAGTATTTT. Full variable domain (missing parts from reference TRBV14 and TRBJ2-3): EAGVTQFPSHSVIEKGQTVTLRCDPISGHDNLYWYRRVMGKEIKFLLHFVKESKQDESGMPNNRFLAERTGGTYSTLKVQPAELEDSGVYFCASSQAGLGTDTQYFGPGTRLTVL.

This chain joins TRBV6-7 and TRBJ2-1; TRBD2 aligns across 13 bases. TRBV6-7 is sorted into the ORF group, with uncertain function. The V and J ends lost 5 bases and 6 bases, in that order; junction bases with no gene match: 4. CDR3 size: 15 residues. CDR3 DNA: TGTGCCAGCAGTATCACTAGCGGGAGGGGCAATGAGCAGTTCTTC. Its protein product is CASSITSGRGNEQFF.

The chain links TRBV5-1 to TRBJ2-5, with D perhaps matching TRBD2 (6 bases). V shed 4 bases and J shed 10 bases, with 17 bases lying between them. The V gene's germline CDR1 is SGHRS and CDR2 YFSETQ. The CDR3 runs to 13 residues. CDR3 nucleotide sequence: TGCGCCAGCAGCCTGAACCCAGCGGGCCTCCAGTACTTC. This gives the protein CASSLNPAGLQYF. The whole variable domain, filled in from reference TRBV5-1 and TRBJ2-5, reads KAGVTQTPRYLIKTRGQQVTLSCSPISGHRSVSWYQQTPGQGLQFLFEYFSETQRNKGNFPGRFSGRQFSNSRSEMNVSTLELGDSALYLCASSLNPAGLQYFGPGTRLLVL.

The gene calls are TRBV18 and TRBJ2-2, with no clear D. Per the germline V gene, CDR1 is KGHSH and CDR2 is LQKENI. This CDR3 is 12 amino acids long. The V end lost 3 bases, the J end lost 8 bases, and 7 bases lay between the germline ends. CDR3 bases: TGTGCCAGCTCACCTGGATCAGGGGAGCTGTTTTTT. Its protein is CASSPGSGELFF.

This chain joins TRBV4-3 and TRBJ2-7, with a weak D call TRBD2 (5 bases). This CDR3 contains 14 residues. Germline CDR1 and CDR2: LGHNA and YSLEER. Trimming removed 4 bases at V and 5 bases at J, with 15 bases between. CDR3 region: CASSRTGVLNEQYF. In nucleotides, the CDR3 is TGCGCCAGCAGCCGCACCGGGGTCTTGAACGAGCAGTACTTC.

In its sample, this clone was seen once. The chain uses TRBV7-3 and TRBJ2-1; 7 nucleotides line up with TRBD2. V shed 5 bases and J 9 bases; nucleotides not matched to a gene: 10. This CDR3 comprises 14 residues. Germline-derived CDR1 and CDR2 are SGHTA and FQGTGA. The CDR3 DNA sequence: TGTGCCAGCAGCCCCCTAGGACTAGGGAGTGAGCAGTTCTTC. Protein sequence: CASSPLGLGSEQFF. Full variable domain (remainder filled in from reference TRBV7-3 and TRBJ2-1): GAGVSQTPSNKVTEKGKYVELRCDPISGHTALYWYRQSLGQGPEFLIYFQGTGAADDSGLPNDRFFAVRPEGSVSTLKIQRTERGDSAVYLCASSPLGLGSEQFFGPGTRLTVL.

The chain couples TRBV5-1 to TRBJ1-1; tentative D call: TRBD1 (5 bases). This CDR3 is built from 14 residues. Deletions cut 3 bases from V and 1 base from J, with 10 bases between. Germline CDR1 reads SGHRS; CDR2 reads YFSETQ. The DNA for the CDR3 is TGCGCCAGCAGCTACGACAGACCGAACACTGAAGCTTTCTTT. Translation: CASSYDRPNTEAFF.

The rearrangement uses TRBV19 and TRBJ2-6; 8 bases align to TRBD2. V shed 9 bases, J shed 2 bases, and the junction held 3 bases outside the gene matches. The CDR3 sequence is 14 residues long. Germline CDR1 reads LNHDA; CDR2 reads SQIVND (reference sequence). CDR3 sequence (DNA): TGTGCCAGCGGGGGGGTCGCTGGGGCCAACGTCCTGACTTTC. Its protein is CASGGVAGANVLTF.

V usage is TRBV4-1 and J usage is TRBJ2-7; the D gene is possibly TRBD1 (6 bases). The CDR3 covers 16 residues. Germline V gene data show CDR1 as MGHRA and CDR2 as YSYEKL. V lost 0 bases and J lost 0, with 12 bases in between. The CDR3 DNA follows: TGCGCCAGCAGCCAAGAATTCAGGGGTTTCTCCTACGAGCAGTACTTC. Translation: CASSQEFRGFSYEQYF.

This sequence joins TRBV29-1 and TRBJ2-3, with 10 bases that match TRBD2. In germline, CDR1 is SQVTM, CDR2 ANQGSEA. The CDR3 runs 14 residues. The V segment lost 7 bases and the J segment 4 bases; nucleotides outside the gene matches: 8. The CDR3, as DNA: TGCAGCGACTATACTAGCGGGAAACCAGATACGCAGTATTTT. It is translated as CSDYTSGKPDTQYF.

The gene calls are TRBV4-1 and TRBJ1-1, with D possibly being TRBD1 (5 bases). CDR1 and CDR2 (germline): MGHRA, YSYEKL. With 4 bases removed from V and 4 bases from J, the gap between germline ends came to 16 bases. There are 15 residues in the CDR3. The CDR3 loop is CASSPRQAGATEAFF. As DNA, the CDR3 is TGCGCCAGCAGCCCACGCCAGGCCGGGGCCACTGAAGCTTTCTTT.

The rearrangement uses TRBV7-3 and TRBJ2-3; weak D call: TRBD1 (6 bases). V lost 2 bases, J lost 2 bases, and 11 bases lay in between. CDR3 length equals 15 residues. Looked up from germline, CDR1 is SGHTA and CDR2 is FQGTGA. CDR3 sequence reads: CASSLQGRDTDTQYF. The CDR3 nucleotides are TGTGCCAGCAGCTTACAGGGGCGCGACACAGATACGCAGTATTTT.

This chain joins TRBV29-1 and TRBJ2-1; D possibly corresponds to TRBD2 (6 bases). The CDR3 loop spans 12 amino acids. Trimming shortened V by 7 bases and J by 4 bases, and 11 bases separated the two germline ends. Germline assignment: CDR1 SQVTM and CDR2 ANQGSEA. Here the CDR3 reads CSGGAGYNEQFF. CDR3 DNA: TGCAGCGGCGGGGCGGGATACAATGAGCAGTTCTTC.